This T cell receptor beta chain originates from a study of post-analysis software for immune sequencing data (dated by TCRdb to the mid-2010s). At the level of the whole study: Relapsing-remitting, secondary progressive and progressive-relapsing multiple sclerosis were recorded as disease courses, and subtype annotation was lacking for some patients. A subset of samples was prepared in parallel using single-end sample barcoding, then pooled and co-amplified after Illumina adapter ligation. The multiple sclerosis patient repertoires were compared with about a dozen previously published healthy control repertoires from donors aged roughly 6 to 27 years.

To demonstrate the VDJtools post-analysis software, TCR beta repertoires were profiled from the peripheral blood of roughly 12 young patients with multiple sclerosis. The multiple sclerosis patients were children and adolescents between roughly 6 and 16 years of age. On the study overall, not on this receptor specifically: Compared with controls, multiple sclerosis patients had significantly lower normalized Chao1 diversity, a finding suggesting substantial peripheral T-cell clonal expansion. A few TRBV segments, including TRBV5-6, TRBV5-1 and TRBV20-1, were significantly more frequent in patients than controls. The control group was slightly older than the multiple sclerosis patient group. Strong co-clustering of samples prepared in the same batch was shown by direct clustering with F measure, prompting a batch-effect correction.

The library was prepared using PCR. Sequencer: Illumina HiSeq 2500. To reduce PCR and sequencing biases, unique molecular identifiers were built into the TCR beta cDNA libraries. Per 1 to 10 million input T cells, approximately 500,000 cDNA molecules were obtained, such that each molecule approximated one T cell. The patient libraries were prepared and sequenced using the same protocol as the earlier healthy control dataset. Within a given batch, samples were prepared together, multiplexed and sequenced on the same HiSeq lane. Turning to the authors' computational methods: MIGEC handled the raw barcoded reads, throwing out single-read molecular identifier groups before consensus assembly and CDR3 extraction. Clonotype tables were post-analysed with VDJtools, and diversity was normalized by down-sampling all datasets to the smallest sample size. In repertoire overlap clustering, CDR3 amino acid sequences, but not nucleotide sequences, were matched to correct batch-related cross-sample contamination. TCRdb ran its own pipeline on the public reads, namely fastp trimming at Q25 and MiXCR clone calling, and kept in-frame beta chains. Each record represents a unique CDR3 protein, reported with the most common genes and DNA among its rows. The V and J calls come from TCRdb's annotation, not from the publication. The sample includes some 800,000 distinct CDR3 sequences, with about half observed a single time. Jointly, the top ten make up roughly 4.9% of the sample.

This clonotype was counted only a few times. Its antigen target is currently unknown. There are no base qualities to consult, and no much larger clone falls within one base. The CDR3, from cysteine to phenylalanine, totals 16 residues. CDR3 DNA only is kept here, 48 bases in frame from base 1. V trim: 0 bases; J trim: 8 bases; unmatched bases: 11. From the germline V gene, CDR1 is LGHNT and CDR2 is FRNRAP. Sample: blood. The clonotype was recovered from a girl aged 10-17 years with multiple sclerosis. This chain is built from TRBV12-5 and TRBJ1-1; 8 bases in the middle match TRBD1. The nucleotide sequence is TGTGCTAGTGGTTTGGTACAGGGGGGCCTTTCGGGGGAAGCTTTCTTT. Its translation reads: CASGLVQGGLSGEAFF.